This T cell receptor (beta chain) came from a study of T cell responses to AZD1222 COVID-19 vaccine. Study-wide points: Spike-specific TCR repertoires showed rising breadth and depth after two AZD1222 doses. White British people made up most donors, females outnumbered males, and clonal diversity was possibly underestimated. Within unmutated variant regions lay the reported targets of nearly half of spike-specific TCRs.

The repertoire was sequenced with immunoSEQ multiplex PCR; TCRdb's copy has only in-frame clones and lacks some. The table includes some 150,000 clones, approximately 88% detected once. The CDR3 loop spans 15 amino acids. Germline loops: CDR1 MRHNA, CDR2 SNTAGT. The junction had 5 bases not matched to a gene; V was cut back by 5 bases and J by 0 bases. Regarding this clone: What it binds is not known.

Source: peripheral blood, taken on day 0 of MenACWY control vaccination. This chain connects TRBV6-4 to TRBJ2-3, with 7 bases fitting TRBD2. This receptor was obtained from an adult in good health. The CDR3 loop is CASSRGVYSTDTQYF. The CDR3 bases are TGTGCCAGCAGTCGGGGGGTCTATAGCACAGATACGCAGTATTTT.